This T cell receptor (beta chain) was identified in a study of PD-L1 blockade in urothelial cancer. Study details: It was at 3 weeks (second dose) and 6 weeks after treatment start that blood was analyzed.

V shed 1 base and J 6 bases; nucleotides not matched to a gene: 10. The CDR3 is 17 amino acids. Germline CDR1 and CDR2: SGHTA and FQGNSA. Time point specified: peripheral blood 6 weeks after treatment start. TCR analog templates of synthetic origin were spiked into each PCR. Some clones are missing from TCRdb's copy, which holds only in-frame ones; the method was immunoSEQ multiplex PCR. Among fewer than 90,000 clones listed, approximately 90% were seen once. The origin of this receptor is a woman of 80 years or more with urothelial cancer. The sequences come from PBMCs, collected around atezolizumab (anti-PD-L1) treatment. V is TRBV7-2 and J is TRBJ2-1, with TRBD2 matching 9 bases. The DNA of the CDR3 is TGTGCCAGCAGCTTAGTCCTCCGCGGGAGGGTCGGCAATGAGCAGTTCTTC. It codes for CASSLVLRGRVGNEQFF. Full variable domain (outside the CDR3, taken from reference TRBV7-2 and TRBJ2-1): GAGVSQSPSNKVTEKGKDVELRCDPISGHTALYWYRQSLGQGLEFLIYFQGNSAPDKSGLPSDRFSAERTGGSVSTLTIQRTQQEDSAVYLCASSLVLRGRVGNEQFFGPGTRLTVL.